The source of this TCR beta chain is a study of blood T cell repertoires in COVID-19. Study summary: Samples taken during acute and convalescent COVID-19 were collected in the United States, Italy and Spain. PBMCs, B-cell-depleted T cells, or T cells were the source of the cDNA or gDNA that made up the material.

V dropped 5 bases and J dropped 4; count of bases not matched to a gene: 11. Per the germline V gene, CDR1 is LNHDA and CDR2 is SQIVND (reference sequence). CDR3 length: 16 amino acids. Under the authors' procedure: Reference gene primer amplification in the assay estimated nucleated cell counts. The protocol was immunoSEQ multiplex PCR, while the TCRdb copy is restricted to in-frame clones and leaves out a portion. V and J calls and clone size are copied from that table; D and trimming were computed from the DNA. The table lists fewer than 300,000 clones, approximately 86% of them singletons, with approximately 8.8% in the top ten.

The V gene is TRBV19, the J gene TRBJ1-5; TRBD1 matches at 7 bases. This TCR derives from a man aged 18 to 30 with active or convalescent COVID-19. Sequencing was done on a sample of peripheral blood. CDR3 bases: TGTGCCAGTAGTGATTATTCCGGGACAGCAAATCAGCCCCAGCATTTT. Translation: CASSDYSGTANQPQHF. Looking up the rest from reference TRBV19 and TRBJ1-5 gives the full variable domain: DGGITQSPKYLFRKEGQNVTLSCEQNLNHDAMYWYRQDPGQGLRLIYYSQIVNDFQKGDIAEGYSVSREKKESFPLTVTSAQKNPTAFYLCASSDYSGTANQPQHFGDGTRLSIL.